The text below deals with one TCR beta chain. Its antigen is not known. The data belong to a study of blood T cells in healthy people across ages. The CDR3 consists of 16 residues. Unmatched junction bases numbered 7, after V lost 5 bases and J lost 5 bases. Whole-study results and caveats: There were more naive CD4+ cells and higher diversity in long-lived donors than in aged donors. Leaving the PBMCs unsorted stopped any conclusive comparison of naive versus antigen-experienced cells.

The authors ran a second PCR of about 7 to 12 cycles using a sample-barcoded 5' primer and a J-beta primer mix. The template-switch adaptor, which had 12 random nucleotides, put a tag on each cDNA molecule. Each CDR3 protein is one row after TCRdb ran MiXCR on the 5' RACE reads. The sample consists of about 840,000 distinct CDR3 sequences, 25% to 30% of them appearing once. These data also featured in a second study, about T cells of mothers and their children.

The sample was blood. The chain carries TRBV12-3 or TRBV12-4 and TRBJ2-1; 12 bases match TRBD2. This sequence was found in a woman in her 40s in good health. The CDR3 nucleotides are TGTGCCAGCAGTCGACTAGCGGGGGCTGGGGACAATGAGCAGTTCTTC. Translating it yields CASSRLAGAGDNEQFF.